The sequence of this T cell receptor (beta chain) was determined in a study of OX40 agonist ivuxolimab in advanced cancers. Here immunoSEQ multiplex PCR was the method, and the copy in TCRdb shows in-frame clones only, minus some. The table records around 43,000 clones, roughly 86% of them present only once. Germline V CDR1 and CDR2: SGHDN, FVKESK. With 1 base removed from V and 2 bases from J, the gap between germline ends came to 15 bases. This CDR3 is 16 amino acids long. In regard to this clone: The antigen is not known.

Study results and caveats: Blood T cells, both CD4+ and CD8+, expanded clonally by week 6 at 0.1 to 3.0 mg/kg.

The sample consisted of CD4+ or CD8+ T cells sorted from blood, taken in a trial of the OX40 agonist ivuxolimab. This TCR was recovered from an adult with an advanced solid tumor such as melanoma, head and neck, liver or kidney cancer. V usage is TRBV14 and J usage is TRBJ2-7, with D possibly TRBD2 on 6 matching bases. CDR3 nucleotide sequence: TGTGCCAGCAGCCAAGGTATGCGGGAAGTTACCTACGAGCAGTACTTC. Protein sequence: CASSQGMREVTYEQYF.